This T cell receptor beta chain was captured in a study of blood T cell repertoires in COVID-19. As for the study in general: PBMCs, B-cell-depleted T cells, or T cells provided the cDNA or gDNA that made up the material.

Sequenced by immunoSEQ multiplex PCR; TCRdb stores in-frame clones only, minus some. The sample yields 100,000 to 150,000 clones, more than 75% seen once. Trimming shortened V by 6 bases and J by 0 bases, and 17 bases separated the two germline ends. CDR1 and CDR2 (germline): MNHEY, SMNVEV (reference sequence). This CDR3 spans 16 amino acids. Sequencing used peripheral blood. The V call is TRBV27, the J call TRBJ1-1; D is possibly TRBD1 (6 bases). The origin of this receptor is a man between 65 and 80 years old with active COVID-19. CDR3 sequence (DNA): TGTGCCAGCAGAAGGTATGTGGGGGCGATGAACACTGAAGCTTTCTTT. The encoded protein is CASRRYVGAMNTEAFF.